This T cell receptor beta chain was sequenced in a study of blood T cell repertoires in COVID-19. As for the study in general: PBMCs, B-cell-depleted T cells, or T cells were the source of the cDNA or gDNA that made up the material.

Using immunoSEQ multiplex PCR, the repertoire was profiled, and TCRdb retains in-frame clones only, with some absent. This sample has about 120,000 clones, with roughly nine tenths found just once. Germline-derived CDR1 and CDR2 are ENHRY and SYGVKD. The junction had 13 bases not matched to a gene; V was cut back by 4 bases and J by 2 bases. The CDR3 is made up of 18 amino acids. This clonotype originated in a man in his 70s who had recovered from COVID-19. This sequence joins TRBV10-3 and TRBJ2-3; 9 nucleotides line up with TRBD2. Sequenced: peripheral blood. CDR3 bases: TGTGCCATCAGTGGGCAGCGGGGGGTATTCCCTAACACAGATACGCAGTATTTT. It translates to CAISGQRGVFPNTDTQYF.